The 16 T cell receptor beta chains presented below share a single source sample, sequenced in a study of blood T cell repertoires in COVID-19. Here immunoSEQ multiplex PCR was the method, and the copy in TCRdb shows in-frame clones only, minus some. The sample lists roughly 180,000 clones; 85% were seen once. Sequenced material: peripheral blood. The receptor source for this set is a woman in her sixties or seventies with acute or convalescent COVID-19.

The rearrangement joins TRBV7-8 to TRBJ1-2; D remains unclear. Trimming shortened V by 2 bases and J by 6 bases, and 10 bases separated the two germline ends. The CDR3 loop spans 13 amino acids. CDR1 is SGHVS, CDR2 FQNEAQ, per germline. CDR3 bases: TGTGCCAGCAGCTTACGGGGAATTGATGGCTACACCTTC. As protein: CASSLRGIDGYTF.

This sequence joins TRBV3-1 (or the pseudogene TRBV3-2) and TRBJ1-1; 10 bases fit TRBD1. Germline-derived CDR1 and CDR2 are LGHDT and YNNKEL (reference sequence). This CDR3 contains 15 residues. V dropped 3 bases and J dropped 11; count of bases not matched to a gene: 12. CDR3: CASSQDPKTGGLAFF. CDR3 nucleotides: TGTGCCAGCAGCCAGGACCCTAAGACAGGGGGCTTGGCTTTCTTT.

The chain is built from TRBV19 and TRBJ2-1, with 8 bases fitting TRBD2. J lost 1 base, V lost 5 bases, and 4 bases had no gene match. CDR3 length: 15 amino acids. Germline V gene sequence: CDR1 LNHDA, CDR2 SQIVND (reference sequence). CDR3 DNA: TGTGCCAGTAGTGGGAGCGGGAGATCCTACAATGAGCAGTTCTTC. Translating it yields CASSGSGRSYNEQFF.

This chain joins TRBV28 and TRBJ2-3, with D perhaps TRBD2 (6 bases). Germline assignment: CDR1 MDHEN and CDR2 SYDVKM. V lost 5 bases and J lost 0, with 12 bases in between. This CDR3 region has 15 residues. The CDR3 bases are TGTGCCAGCAGTCCGGGTGGGGGGAGCACAGATACGCAGTATTTT. Translated: CASSPGGGSTDTQYF.

This chain links TRBV27 with TRBJ2-1, with TRBD2 matching over 14 bases. The germline CDR1 and CDR2 sequences are MNHEY and SMNVEV (reference sequence). The CDR3 runs 16 residues. V gave up 5 bases and J gave up 8 bases; unmatched junction bases: 8. This chain's CDR3 is CASSGSGTSGRHEQFF. The CDR3 bases are TGTGCCAGCAGTGGATCCGGGACTAGCGGGAGACATGAGCAGTTCTTC.

Only one count was recorded for this clone. J is TRBJ1-1 and V is TRBV20-1; D is unclear. Germline CDR1 reads DFQATT; CDR2 reads SNEGSKA (reference sequence). This CDR3 contains 10 residues. Trimming took 3 bases from V and 7 from J, leaving 6 bases between them. DNA for the CDR3: TGCAGTGCTAGCAGGATTGAAGCTTTCTTT. This gives the protein CSASRIEAFF.

Only one count was recorded for this clone. The chain carries TRBV5-4 and TRBJ2-7; 7 bases line up with TRBD1. V shed 3 bases and J 1 base; nucleotides not matched to a gene: 4. CDR3 length: 14 residues. CDR1 is SGHNT and CDR2 is YYREEE in the germline V gene (reference sequence). CDR3 in amino acids: CASSYRQGSYEQYF. The CDR3 DNA reads as TGTGCCAGCAGCTATCGACAGGGTTCCTACGAGCAGTACTTC.

The V call is TRBV19, the J call TRBJ2-3; 13 bases are a match to TRBD2. In germline, CDR1 is LNHDA, CDR2 SQIVND (reference sequence). The CDR3 is 19 amino acids. The ends lost 3 bases at V and 4 bases at J; junction bases unmatched: 13. CDR3 DNA: TGTGCCAGTAGTATTTCTCGATACGAGGGACTAGCGGGGTCAGATACGCAGTATTTT. Translating gives CASSISRYEGLAGSDTQYF.

The chain joins TRBV6-5 to TRBJ2-1; 9 bases are shared with TRBD2. V lost 4 bases, J lost 10 bases, and 2 bases stayed unmatched. The CDR3 runs 12 residues. CDR1 MNHEY and CDR2 SVGAGI come from the germline V gene. The CDR3 is CASSSLAGEQFF. Here the CDR3 DNA reads TGTGCCAGCAGTTCACTAGCGGGCGAGCAGTTCTTC.

The J gene is TRBJ2-1, the V gene TRBV20-1; D unclear. CDR3 size: 11 residues. Germline CDR1 and CDR2: DFQATT and SNEGSKA (reference sequence). Trimming cost V 0 bases and J 9 bases, with 6 bases left between them. The CDR3 DNA sequence: TGCAGTGCTAGAGATCTCTCTGAGCAGTTCTTC. This codes for CSARDLSEQFF.

The table lists this clone with a few counts. The rearrangement joins TRBV19 to TRBJ1-1; the D gene is possibly TRBD1 (5 bases). Trimming shortened V by 9 bases and J by 1 base, and 15 bases separated the two germline ends. The CDR3 has 14 residues. From germline, CDR1 is LNHDA and CDR2 SQIVND (reference sequence). CDR3 protein: CASHDRQRNTEAFF. The CDR3 bases are TGTGCCAGCCACGACCGACAGAGGAACACTGAAGCTTTCTTT. The complete variable domain, with remaining parts taken from reference TRBV19 and TRBJ1-1, reads DGGITQSPKYLFRKEGQNVTLSCEQNLNHDAMYWYRQDPGQGLRLIYYSQIVNDFQKGDIAEGYSVSREKKESFPLTVTSAQKNPTAFYLCASHDRQRNTEAFFGQGTRLTVV.

The rearrangement joins TRBV27 to TRBJ1-1, with 8 nucleotides matching TRBD1. V lost 6 bases, J lost 1 base, and 10 bases stayed unmatched. Looked up from germline, CDR1 is MNHEY and CDR2 is SMNVEV (reference sequence). The CDR3 runs to 16 residues. The CDR3 reads CASRRTGRGRNTEAFF. The CDR3 DNA reads TGTGCCAGCAGAAGGACAGGGAGGGGGAGGAACACTGAAGCTTTCTTT.

The chain combines TRBV11-3 with TRBJ2-1; 7 bases fit TRBD1. The CDR3 totals 16 residues. V lost 5 bases to trimming and J lost 8 bases; unmatched junction nucleotides: 15. Germline V gene data show CDR1 as SGHNT and CDR2 as YENEEA. CDR3 amino acids: CASSLGGRGVRDEQFF. The CDR3 DNA follows: TGTGCCAGCAGCCTAGGGGGCAGGGGAGTTAGGGATGAGCAGTTCTTC.

This rearrangement joins TRBV20-1 to TRBJ2-1; D perhaps matches TRBD2 (5 bases). Germline CDR1 and CDR2: DFQATT and SNEGSKA (reference sequence). V was shortened by 5 bases and J by 8 bases, with 7 bases between the two germline ends. The CDR3 covers 10 residues. The CDR3, as DNA: TGCAGTGCTGGGGAGTATGAGCAGTTCTTC. Its protein product is CSAGEYEQFF.

The chain uses TRBV27 and TRBJ2-7; D call uncertain. From germline, CDR1 is MNHEY and CDR2 SMNVEV (reference sequence). Trimming pared 6 bases from V and 4 bases from J, leaving 13 bases between. The CDR3 runs to 13 residues. CDR3 residues: CASRPHATYEQYF. As DNA, the CDR3 is TGTGCCAGCAGACCCCACGCCACATACGAGCAGTACTTC.

The gene calls are TRBV5-4 and TRBJ1-2; TRBD1 matches 9 bases. The trim removed 0 bases at V and 8 bases at J, leaving 2 bases unmatched. CDR1 and CDR2 (germline): SGHNT, YYREEE (reference sequence). The CDR3 loop spans 13 amino acids. The CDR3 here is CASSLDRGRGYTF. CDR3 nucleotides: TGTGCCAGCAGCTTGGACAGGGGGCGAGGCTACACCTTC.